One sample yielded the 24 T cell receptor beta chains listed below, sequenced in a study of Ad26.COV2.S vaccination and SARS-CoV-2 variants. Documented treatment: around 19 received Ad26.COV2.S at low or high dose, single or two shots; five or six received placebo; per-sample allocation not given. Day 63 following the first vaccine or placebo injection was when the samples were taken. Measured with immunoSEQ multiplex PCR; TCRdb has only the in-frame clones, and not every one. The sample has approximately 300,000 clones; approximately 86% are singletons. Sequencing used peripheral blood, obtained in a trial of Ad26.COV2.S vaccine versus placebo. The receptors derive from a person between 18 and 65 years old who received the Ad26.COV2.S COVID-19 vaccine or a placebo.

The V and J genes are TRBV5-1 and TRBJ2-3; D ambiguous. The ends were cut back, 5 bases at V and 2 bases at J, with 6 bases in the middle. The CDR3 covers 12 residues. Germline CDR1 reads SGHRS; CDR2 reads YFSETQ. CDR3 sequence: CASRQITDTQYF. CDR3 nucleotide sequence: TGCGCCAGCAGACAGATCACAGATACGCAGTATTTT.

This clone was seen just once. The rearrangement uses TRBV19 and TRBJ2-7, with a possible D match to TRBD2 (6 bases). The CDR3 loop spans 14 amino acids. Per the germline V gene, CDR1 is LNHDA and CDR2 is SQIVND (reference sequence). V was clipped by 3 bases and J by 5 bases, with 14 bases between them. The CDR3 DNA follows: TGTGCCAGTAGTATGGTGAGCGGGCTGAACGAGCAGTACTTC. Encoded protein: CASSMVSGLNEQYF.

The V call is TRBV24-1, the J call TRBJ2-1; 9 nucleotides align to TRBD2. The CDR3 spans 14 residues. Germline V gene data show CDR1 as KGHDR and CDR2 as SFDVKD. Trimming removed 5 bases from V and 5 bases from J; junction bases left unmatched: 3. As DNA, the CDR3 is TGTGCCACCAGTGCGGGGACTAGCCACAATGAGCAGTTCTTC. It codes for CATSAGTSHNEQFF.

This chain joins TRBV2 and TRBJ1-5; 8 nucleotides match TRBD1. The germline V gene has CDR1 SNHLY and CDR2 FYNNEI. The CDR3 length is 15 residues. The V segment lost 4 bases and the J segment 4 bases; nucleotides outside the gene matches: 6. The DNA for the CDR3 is TGTGCCAGCAGTGTCAGGGGGCAACGGAATCAGCCCCAGCATTTT. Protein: CASSVRGQRNQPQHF.

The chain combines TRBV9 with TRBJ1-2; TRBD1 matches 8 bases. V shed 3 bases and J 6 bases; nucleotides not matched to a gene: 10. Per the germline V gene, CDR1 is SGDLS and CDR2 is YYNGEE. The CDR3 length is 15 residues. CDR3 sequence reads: CASSAGTGVSDGYTF. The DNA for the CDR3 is TGTGCCAGCAGCGCCGGGACAGGAGTGTCGGATGGCTACACCTTC.

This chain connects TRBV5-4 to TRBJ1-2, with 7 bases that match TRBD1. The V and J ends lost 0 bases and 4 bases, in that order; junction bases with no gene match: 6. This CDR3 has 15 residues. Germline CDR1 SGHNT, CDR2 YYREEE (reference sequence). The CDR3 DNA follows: TGTGCCAGCAGCTTGGAACAGGGGACCTTCTATGGCTACACCTTC. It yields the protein CASSLEQGTFYGYTF.

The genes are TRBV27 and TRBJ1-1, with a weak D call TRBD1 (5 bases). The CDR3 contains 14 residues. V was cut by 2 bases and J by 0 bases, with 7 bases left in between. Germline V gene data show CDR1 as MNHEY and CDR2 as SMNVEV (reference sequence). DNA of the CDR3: TGTGCCAGCAGTTTAGGGGGGATGAACACTGAAGCTTTCTTT. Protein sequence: CASSLGGMNTEAFF.

The CDR3 DNA follows: TGTGCCAGCAGTGAATTGGACAGGGATTCACCCCTCCACTTT. Its protein product is CASSELDRDSPLHF. The V and J genes are TRBV6-1 and TRBJ1-6; the match to TRBD1 covers 8 bases. The germline V gene encodes CDR1 MNHNS and CDR2 SASEGT. The CDR3 covers 14 residues. The J segment lost 8 bases and the V segment lost 2 bases, leaving 2 bases of the junction unmatched.

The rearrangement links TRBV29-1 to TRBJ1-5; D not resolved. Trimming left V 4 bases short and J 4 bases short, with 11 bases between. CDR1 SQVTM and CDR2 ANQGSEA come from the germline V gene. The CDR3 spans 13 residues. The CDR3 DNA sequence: TGCAGCGTTGGATATTCGGGGAATCAGCCCCAGCATTTT. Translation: CSVGYSGNQPQHF.

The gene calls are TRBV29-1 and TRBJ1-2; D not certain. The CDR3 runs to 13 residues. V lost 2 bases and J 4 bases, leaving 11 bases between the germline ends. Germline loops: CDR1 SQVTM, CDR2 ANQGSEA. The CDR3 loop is CSVESGGAYGYTF. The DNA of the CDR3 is TGCAGCGTTGAAAGTGGAGGTGCCTATGGCTACACCTTC. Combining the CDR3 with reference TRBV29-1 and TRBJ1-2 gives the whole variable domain SAVISQKPSRDICQRGTSLTIQCQVDSQVTMMFWYRQQPGQSLTLIATANQGSEATYESGFVIDKFPISRPNLTFSTLTVSNMSPEDSSIYLCSVESGGAYGYTFGSGTRLTVV.

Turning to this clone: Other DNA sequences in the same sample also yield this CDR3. The CDR3 region has the DNA TGCGCCAGCAGCTTGGGACAGGGTGGTAATCAGCCCCAGCATTTT. Translation gives CASSLGQGGNQPQHF. The genes are TRBV5-1 and TRBJ1-5, with 7 bases aligning to TRBD1. In germline, CDR1 is SGHRS, CDR2 YFSETQ. J lost 4 bases, V lost 0 bases, and 4 bases had no gene match. This CDR3 has 15 residues.

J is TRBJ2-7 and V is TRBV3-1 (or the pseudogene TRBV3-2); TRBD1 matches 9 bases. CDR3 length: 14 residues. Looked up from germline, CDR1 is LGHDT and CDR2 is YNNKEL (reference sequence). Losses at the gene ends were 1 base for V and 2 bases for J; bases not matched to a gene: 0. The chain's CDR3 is CASSQGTGAYEQYF. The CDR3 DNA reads TGTGCCAGCAGCCAAGGGACAGGGGCCTACGAGCAGTACTTC.

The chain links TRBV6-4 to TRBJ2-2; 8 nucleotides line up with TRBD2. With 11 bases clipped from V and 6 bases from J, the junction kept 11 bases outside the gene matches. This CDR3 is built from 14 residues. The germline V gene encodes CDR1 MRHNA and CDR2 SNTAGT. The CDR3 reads CAGLTSGEAGELFF. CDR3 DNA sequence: TGTGCCGGACTAACTAGCGGAGAGGCCGGGGAGCTGTTTTTT.

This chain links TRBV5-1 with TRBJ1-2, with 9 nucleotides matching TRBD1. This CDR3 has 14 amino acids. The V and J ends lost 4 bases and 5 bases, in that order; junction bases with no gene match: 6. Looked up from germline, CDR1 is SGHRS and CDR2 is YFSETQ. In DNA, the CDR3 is TGCGCCAGCAGCCTCGGGACAGGGCGGTATGGCTACACCTTC. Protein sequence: CASSLGTGRYGYTF.

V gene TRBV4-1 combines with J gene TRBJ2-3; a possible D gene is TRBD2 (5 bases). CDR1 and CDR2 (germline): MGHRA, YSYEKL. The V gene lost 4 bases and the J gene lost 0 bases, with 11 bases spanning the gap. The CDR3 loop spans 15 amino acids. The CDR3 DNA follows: TGCGCCAGCAGCCCCTTGCGGGTCAGCACAGATACGCAGTATTTT. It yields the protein CASSPLRVSTDTQYF.

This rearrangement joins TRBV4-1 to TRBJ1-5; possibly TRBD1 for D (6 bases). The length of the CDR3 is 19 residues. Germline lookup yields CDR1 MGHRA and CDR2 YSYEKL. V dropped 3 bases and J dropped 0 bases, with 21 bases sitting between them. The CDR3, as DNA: TGCGCCAGCAGCCAGTCTCCGGGACACCGACCCTATAGCAATCAGCCCCAGCATTTT. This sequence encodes CASSQSPGHRPYSNQPQHF.

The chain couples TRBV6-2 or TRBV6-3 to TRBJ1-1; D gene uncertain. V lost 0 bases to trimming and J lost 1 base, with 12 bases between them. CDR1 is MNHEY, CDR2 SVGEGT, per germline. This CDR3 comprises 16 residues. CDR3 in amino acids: CASSYSRPLRNTEAFF. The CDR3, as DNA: TGTGCCAGCAGTTACTCTAGGCCCCTGAGGAACACTGAAGCTTTCTTT.

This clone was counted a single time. CDR3 bases: TGTGCCAGCAGCCACACCCGGGGCGAAGTTAGCACAGATACGCAGTATTTT. Amino acids: CASSHTRGEVSTDTQYF. This rearrangement joins TRBV7-2 to TRBJ2-3, with D perhaps TRBD1 or TRBD2 (5 bases each). Trimming took 5 bases from V and 0 from J, leaving 18 bases between them. Germline values: CDR1 SGHTA, CDR2 FQGNSA. The CDR3 consists of 17 residues.

The CDR3 sequence: CASSLGYGYNSPLHF. CDR3 nucleotide sequence: TGTGCCAGCAGCTTAGGGTACGGCTATAATTCACCCCTCCACTTT. The V and J genes are TRBV13 and TRBJ1-6; D is undetermined. Trimming cost V 0 bases and J 3 bases, with 6 bases left between them. This CDR3 has 15 residues. Per the germline V gene, CDR1 is PRHDT and CDR2 is FYEKMQ (reference sequence).

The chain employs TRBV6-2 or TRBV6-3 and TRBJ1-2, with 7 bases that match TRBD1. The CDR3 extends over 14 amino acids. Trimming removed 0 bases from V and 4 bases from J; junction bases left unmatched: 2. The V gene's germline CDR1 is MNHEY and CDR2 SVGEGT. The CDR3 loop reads CASSYSGQTYGYTF. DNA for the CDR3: TGTGCCAGCAGTTACTCGGGACAGACCTATGGCTACACCTTC.

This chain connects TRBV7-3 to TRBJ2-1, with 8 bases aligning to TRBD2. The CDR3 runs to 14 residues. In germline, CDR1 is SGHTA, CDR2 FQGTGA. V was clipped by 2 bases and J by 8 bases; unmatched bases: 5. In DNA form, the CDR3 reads TGTGCCAGCAGCTTAGCGGGGGGCGCAGATGAGCAGTTCTTC. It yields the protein CASSLAGGADEQFF.

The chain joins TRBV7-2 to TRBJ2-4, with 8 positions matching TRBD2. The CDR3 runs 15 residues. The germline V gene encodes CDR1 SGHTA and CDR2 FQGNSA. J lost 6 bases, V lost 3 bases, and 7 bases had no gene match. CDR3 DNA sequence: TGTGCCAGCAGCTTCCAACGGGGGGGGCCAAACATTCAGTACTTC. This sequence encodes CASSFQRGGPNIQYF.

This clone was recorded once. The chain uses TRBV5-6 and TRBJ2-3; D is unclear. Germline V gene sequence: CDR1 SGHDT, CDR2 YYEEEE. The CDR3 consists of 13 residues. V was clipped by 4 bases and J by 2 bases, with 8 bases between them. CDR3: CASSPRNTDTQYF. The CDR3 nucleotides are TGTGCCAGCAGCCCCCGAAACACAGATACGCAGTATTTT.

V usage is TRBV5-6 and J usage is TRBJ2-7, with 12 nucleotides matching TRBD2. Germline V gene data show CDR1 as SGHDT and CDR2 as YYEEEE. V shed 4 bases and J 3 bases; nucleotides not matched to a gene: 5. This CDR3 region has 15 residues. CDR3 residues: CASSPGLAGGYEQYF. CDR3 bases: TGTGCCAGCAGCCCGGGACTAGCGGGCGGCTACGAGCAGTACTTC.